The 3 T cell receptor beta chains below were found in one sample sequenced in a study of shared clonotypes between healthy human individuals. The method was immunoSEQ multiplex PCR; TCRdb's version includes in-frame clones alone and lacks a portion of them. Here the sample spans around 500,000 clones, about 85% being singletons. Sequenced: PBMCs. All receptors derive from a woman aged 40-49 years in good health. Some clones in this sample may be carry-over from other donors' samples.

The CDR3: CASSNRAVSSYEQYF. Written as DNA, the CDR3 is TGCGCCAGCAGCAACCGGGCCGTCAGCTCCTACGAGCAGTACTTC. This rearrangement joins TRBV5-1 to TRBJ2-7, with D uncertain. Germline assignment: CDR1 SGHRS and CDR2 YFSETQ. V lost 4 bases and J lost 0, with 14 bases in between. This CDR3 contains 15 residues.

V gene TRBV7-3 combines with J gene TRBJ2-5; TRBD1 might be the D (5 bases). Germline V gives CDR1 SGHTA, CDR2 FQGTGA. The CDR3 has 13 amino acids. With 3 bases removed from V and 4 bases from J, the gap between germline ends came to 9 bases. In nucleotides, the CDR3 is TGTGCCAGCAGCTTCAGGGAAGGAGAGACCCAGTACTTC. As protein: CASSFREGETQYF.

The chain joins TRBV4-1 to TRBJ2-5, with 8 bases that match TRBD1. The DNA end favors TRBJ2-7, so the J call may be wrong. There are 13 residues in the CDR3. Germline CDR1 and CDR2: MGHRA and YSYEKL. CDR3 region: CASRRTGKDEQYF. CDR3 DNA sequence: TGCGCCAGCAGACGGACAGGGAAAGACGAGCAGTACTTC.